This TCR beta chain stems from a study of CD8+CD57+ T cells in acquired aplastic anemia. Study-level information: Across the sorted CD4+ and CD8+ cells, DNA amounts averaged about 3 ug.

Using genomic DNA as the template, TCR beta VDJ and CDR3 profiling was carried out. TCRdb reprocessed the reads via MiXCR and lists one record per CDR3 protein. The table has under 350,000 distinct CDR3 sequences, around 60% seen once. The CDR3 is 13 residues long. Trimming took 9 bases from V and 1 from J, leaving 8 bases between them. Germline V gives CDR1 KGHDR, CDR2 SFDVKD. The receptor was derived from a human donor with severe aplastic anemia or a healthy control (not recorded which). The chain carries TRBV24-1 and TRBJ2-2; D possibly corresponds to TRBD2 (5 bases). Sequenced sample: sorted CD4+, CD8+, or CD8+CD57+ T cells (not recorded which) from PBMCs. The CDR3 region has the DNA TGTGCCACCGGAGGCAAGAACACCGGGGAGCTGTTTTTT. Amino acids: CATGGKNTGELFF.